The 16 T cell receptor beta chains given below trace back to one sample, sequenced in a study of T cell clones after liver transplantation. Clones were read by immunoSEQ multiplex PCR, and TCRdb kept only the in-frame ones, dropping some. The table lists 55,000 to 80,000 clones, under 95% of them singletons. This specimen was CD4+ T cells from blood, taken before liver transplant. These receptors originate from a human donor who received a liver transplant.

The gene calls are TRBV2 and TRBJ1-6, with D maybe TRBD1 (6 bases). This CDR3 comprises 15 residues. The germline V gene has CDR1 SNHLY and CDR2 FYNNEI. Trimming left V 3 bases short and J 5 bases short, with 11 bases between. The CDR3 coding sequence is TGTGCCAGCAGTGAGTGGGCAGGGGATAATTCACCCCTCCACTTT. Its translation is CASSEWAGDNSPLHF.

J is TRBJ2-1 and V is TRBV7-3, with a possible D match to TRBD2 (6 bases). The germline gives CDR1 SGHTA, CDR2 FQGTGA. The ends were cut back, 5 bases at V and 9 bases at J, with 14 bases in the middle. The CDR3 covers 13 residues. The CDR3 DNA is TGTGCCAGCAGCCCAATAAGGGGAGGTGAGCAGTTCTTC. This gives the protein CASSPIRGGEQFF.

The CDR3 is CASSLNRDQETQYF. The CDR3 DNA follows: TGTGCCAGCAGTTTAAACAGGGACCAAGAGACCCAGTACTTC. The genes are TRBV28 and TRBJ2-5, with D tentatively TRBD1 (6 bases). V dropped 2 bases and J dropped 0 bases, with 7 bases sitting between them. The CDR3 length is 14 residues. CDR1 and CDR2 (germline): MDHEN, SYDVKM.

The chain recombines TRBV7-2 with TRBJ2-1; D possibly corresponds to TRBD2 (6 bases). The CDR3 consists of 16 residues. The V and J ends lost 1 base and 5 bases respectively, with 15 bases between them. Germline V gene sequence: CDR1 SGHTA, CDR2 FQGNSA. CDR3 residues: CASSLVIAGGDNEQFF. DNA of the CDR3: TGTGCCAGCAGCTTAGTTATAGCTGGAGGGGACAATGAGCAGTTCTTC.

This clone appeared a single time. V usage is TRBV7-9 and J usage is TRBJ1-2, with D possibly matching TRBD1 (5 bases). V was clipped by 5 bases and J by 5 bases, with 12 bases between them. CDR1 and CDR2 (germline): SEHNR, FQNEAQ (reference sequence). The CDR3 length is 13 residues. The DNA for the CDR3 is TGTGCCAGCAGCCCGGGACGGAAATATGGCTACACCTTC. This translates into CASSPGRKYGYTF.

The CDR3 is CASSPEGAFQFF. The CDR3 DNA reads as TGTGCCAGTAGTCCAGAAGGGGCTTTCCAGTTCTTC. This chain uses TRBV19 with TRBJ2-1, with D perhaps TRBD1 (5 bases). V was cut by 5 bases and J by 13 bases, with 15 bases left in between. Germline V gene data show CDR1 as LNHDA and CDR2 as SQIVND (reference sequence). The CDR3 contains 12 residues.

The chain combines TRBV5-1 with TRBJ2-5, with 15 bases identical to TRBD2. The length of the CDR3 is 18 residues. The J segment lost 5 bases and the V segment lost 4 bases, leaving 12 bases of the junction unmatched. Germline CDR1 SGHRS, CDR2 YFSETQ. Here the CDR3 DNA reads TGCGCCAGCAGCAGCAGGGGACTAGCGGGAGGCCCGGAGGAGACCCAGTACTTC. It specifies CASSSRGLAGGPEETQYF.

The chain recombines TRBV7-2 with TRBJ2-2; 7 bases agree with TRBD2. With V trimmed by 4 bases and J by 1 base, 6 bases remained unmatched. CDR1 is SGHTA and CDR2 is FQGNSA in the germline V gene. CDR3 length: 16 amino acids. DNA of the CDR3: TGTGCCAGCAGCTGGGGCGGGAGCGGGAACACCGGGGAGCTGTTTTTT. Its translation: CASSWGGSGNTGELFF.

The chain uses TRBV7-2 and TRBJ2-3; D may correspond to TRBD1 or TRBD2 (7 bases each). The V gene's germline CDR1 is SGHTA and CDR2 FQGNSA. V lost 1 base and J lost 1, with 12 bases in between. There are 16 residues in the CDR3. The CDR3 nucleotides are TGTGCCAGCAGCTTAGAAGCAGGGGGGGGCACAGATACGCAGTATTTT. It translates to CASSLEAGGGTDTQYF. Variable domain in full (rest from reference TRBV7-2 and TRBJ2-3): GAGVSQSPSNKVTEKGKDVELRCDPISGHTALYWYRQSLGQGLEFLIYFQGNSAPDKSGLPSDRFSAERTGGSVSTLTIQRTQQEDSAVYLCASSLEAGGGTDTQYFGPGTRLTVL.

V and J are TRBV2 and TRBJ2-7; 7 nucleotides agree with TRBD2. In germline, CDR1 is SNHLY, CDR2 FYNNEI. The length of the CDR3 is 15 residues. V gave up 6 bases and J gave up 6 bases; unmatched junction bases: 14. The CDR3 protein is CASRDRSGVPSEQYF. In DNA form, the CDR3 reads TGTGCCAGCAGAGATAGGAGCGGGGTCCCCTCCGAGCAGTACTTC.

The CDR3 here is CASSPATGVYNEQFF. CDR3 in DNA: TGTGCCAGCTCACCGGCGACAGGGGTCTACAATGAGCAGTTCTTC. The chain has TRBV18 and TRBJ2-1; 8 positions agree with TRBD1. With V trimmed by 3 bases and J by 3 bases, 4 bases remained unmatched. The CDR3 covers 15 residues. Per the germline V gene, CDR1 is KGHSH and CDR2 is LQKENI.

The count of this clone is one. The chain is built from TRBV4-3 and TRBJ2-5, with a tentative D call TRBD1 (5 bases). Germline-derived CDR1 and CDR2 are LGHNA and YSLEER. V was clipped by 1 base and J by 5 bases, with 17 bases between them. The CDR3 sequence is 16 residues long. The CDR3 is CASSQGGQGLGETQYF. CDR3 nucleotide sequence: TGCGCCAGCAGCCAAGGTGGGCAGGGTCTCGGGGAGACCCAGTACTTC.

The chain links TRBV28 to TRBJ2-1; TRBD1 aligns across 8 bases. The CDR3 has 12 residues. V gave up 11 bases and J gave up 7 bases; unmatched junction bases: 7. Germline V gene data show CDR1 as MDHEN and CDR2 as SYDVKM. DNA for the CDR3: TGTGCCTCTAGGACAGGGAGGAATGAGCAGTTCTTC. It specifies CASRTGRNEQFF. The full variable domain, with the rest looked up from reference TRBV28 and TRBJ2-1, is DVKVTQSSRYLVKRTGEKVFLECVQDMDHENMFWYRQDPGLGLRLIYFSYDVKMKEKGDIPEGYSVSREKKERFSLILESASTNQTSMYLCASRTGRNEQFFGPGTRLTVL.

The chain uses TRBV2 and TRBJ2-5; 12 bases are a match to TRBD1. V shed 7 bases and J 2 bases; nucleotides not matched to a gene: 5. This CDR3 has 15 amino acids. Germline V gene sequence: CDR1 SNHLY, CDR2 FYNNEI. The CDR3 DNA sequence: TGTGCCAGCAAGCGGGACAGGGGGCCTCAAGAGACCCAGTACTTC. Encoded protein: CASKRDRGPQETQYF.

The V and J genes are TRBV2 and TRBJ2-7; D is unresolved. CDR1 SNHLY and CDR2 FYNNEI come from the germline V gene. The CDR3 extends over 11 amino acids. The V end lost 8 bases, the J end lost 2 bases, and 7 bases lay between the germline ends. The CDR3 sequence is CASLAAYEQYF. CDR3 DNA sequence: TGTGCCAGCCTTGCCGCCTACGAGCAGTACTTC.

The rearrangement links TRBV30 to TRBJ1-3; weak D call: TRBD1 (6 bases). The germline V gene encodes CDR1 GTSNPN and CDR2 SVGIG (reference sequence). This CDR3 spans 14 amino acids. The V gene lost 3 bases and the J gene lost 2 bases, with 11 bases spanning the gap. In DNA form, the CDR3 reads TGTGCCTGGAGACCCGACAGGACTGGAAACACCATATATTTT. Translated: CAWRPDRTGNTIYF.